These 10 T cell receptor beta chains share one sample of origin, sequenced in a study of blood T cell repertoires in COVID-19 (dated by TCRdb to the early 2020s). The method was the immunoSEQ multiplex PCR assay. This immuneACCESS table, as held by TCRdb, lists in-frame sequences with V and J called but not all clones. Of the missing ones, under half trace to an unresolved V gene in checked studies; the others have no known cause. In this sample the table shows about 280,000 clones, around 90% of which occur a single time. Of the sample, just under 1% falls within the top ten clones. Sequencing input: PBMCs or T cells enriched from blood (not recorded which). The receptor set was obtained from a woman in her twenties or thirties who had recovered from COVID-19.

The genes are TRBV3-1 (or the pseudogene TRBV3-2) and TRBJ2-3; 11 bases are shared with TRBD2. CDR1 LGHDT and CDR2 YNNKEL come from the germline V gene (reference sequence). This CDR3 has 16 residues. The ends lost 0 bases at V and 3 bases at J; junction bases unmatched: 2. The CDR3 is CASSQDTSGSTDTQYF. The CDR3 DNA is TGTGCCAGCAGCCAAGATACTAGCGGGAGTACAGATACGCAGTATTTT.

The chain joins TRBV15 to TRBJ1-2, with a tentative D call TRBD1 (6 bases). Germline V gives CDR1 LNHNV, CDR2 YYDKDF (reference sequence). V lost 5 bases and J lost 5, with 27 bases in between. The CDR3 extends over 18 amino acids. The CDR3 protein is CATSALPGRGGAGYGYTF. CDR3 sequence (DNA): TGTGCCACCAGCGCACTCCCCGGTAGGGGGGGCGCCGGTTATGGCTACACCTTC.

The V and J genes are TRBV27 and TRBJ2-3, with D perhaps matching TRBD2 (6 bases). This CDR3 contains 15 residues. The germline V and J ends were trimmed by 5 bases and 2 bases, with 14 bases remaining between them. The germline gives CDR1 MNHEY, CDR2 SMNVEV (reference sequence). As DNA, the CDR3 is TGTGCCAGCAGTACCTTCCTAGCGCCCACAGATACGCAGTATTTT. Its translation: CASSTFLAPTDTQYF.

This clone has only a few counts. The genes are TRBV20-1 and TRBJ1-2; D perhaps matches TRBD1 (6 bases). Germline V lookup: CDR1 DFQATT, CDR2 SNEGSKA (reference sequence). The ends were cut back, 3 bases at V and 4 bases at J, with 12 bases in the middle. The CDR3 covers 13 residues. Written as DNA, the CDR3 is TGCAGTGCTAGTCACAGGGTCACCTATGGCTACACCTTC. It yields the protein CSASHRVTYGYTF.

The chain couples TRBV2 to TRBJ1-1; 8 nucleotides line up with TRBD1. Germline V lookup: CDR1 SNHLY, CDR2 FYNNEI. With V trimmed by 7 bases and J by 0 bases, 16 bases remained unmatched. The CDR3 spans 18 residues. DNA for the CDR3: TGTGCCAGCACCCCTATGGTCGGACAGGGCCTTTTGAACACTGAAGCTTTCTTT. The encoded protein is CASTPMVGQGLLNTEAFF.

The chain combines TRBV30 with TRBJ1-2; weak D call: TRBD1 (5 bases). V dropped 5 bases and J dropped 1 base, with 8 bases sitting between them. The CDR3 spans 12 residues. Per germline, CDR1 GTSNPN and CDR2 SVGIG (reference sequence). The CDR3 DNA reads as TGTGCCTGGGCCGGGGGTAACTATGGCTACACCTTC. Translation gives CAWAGGNYGYTF.

The chain uses TRBV27 and TRBJ1-1; 9 bases line up with TRBD1. After removal of 5 bases from V and 8 bases from J, the junction contained 9 bases not matched to a gene. The CDR3 covers 14 residues. Germline V gene sequence: CDR1 MNHEY, CDR2 SMNVEV (reference sequence). CDR3 nucleotide sequence: TGTGCCAGCAGTCCGGTGGGGACAGGGCGAGAAGCTTTCTTT. Protein: CASSPVGTGREAFF.

The chain carries TRBV5-1 and TRBJ2-5, with 9 positions matching TRBD1. The CDR3 totals 14 residues. V lost 3 bases, J lost 5 bases, and 5 bases stayed unmatched. Per the germline V gene, CDR1 is SGHRS and CDR2 is YFSETQ. Written as DNA, the CDR3 is TGCGCCAGCAGCTCACAGGGGGCAAGGGAGACCCAGTACTTC. Its protein is CASSSQGARETQYF.

This chain connects TRBV6-2 or TRBV6-3 to TRBJ2-3; the D gene is possibly TRBD2 (6 bases). CDR1 MNHEY and CDR2 SVGEGT come from the germline V gene. The CDR3 extends over 15 amino acids. The V and J ends lost 2 bases and 9 bases respectively, with 18 bases between them. CDR3 protein: CASSYPSAGSITQYF. In DNA, the CDR3 is TGTGCCAGCAGTTACCCGTCGGCGGGGAGCATCACGCAGTATTTT.

This rearrangement joins TRBV5-1 to TRBJ1-2; D is ambiguous. The length of the CDR3 is 13 residues. V was cut by 0 bases and J by 6 bases, with 9 bases left in between. Germline V gene lookup returns CDR1 SGHRS and CDR2 YFSETQ. The CDR3, as DNA: TGCGCCAGCAGCTTGGTCCGGGGAGATGGCTACACCTTC. Amino acids: CASSLVRGDGYTF.